This entry features one TCR beta chain sequence. No antigen is known for it. It was into CD45RA+ naive and CD45RA-negative memory subsets that the CD4+ cells were split. The entry originates in a study of shared clonotypes between healthy human individuals. Study observations and caveats: The researchers took only blood, and tissue repertoires probably look different.

The method was immunoSEQ multiplex PCR; TCRdb's version includes in-frame clones alone and lacks a portion of them. Here the sample spans millions of clones, about 92% being singletons. The germline V and J ends were trimmed by 7 bases and 0 bases, with 16 bases remaining between them. CDR3 length equals 16 residues. Per the germline V gene, CDR1 is MNHEY and CDR2 is SMNVEV (reference sequence). Material: naive CD4+ T cells from PBMCs. Subset denoted: CD45RA+ positively selected. This chain uses TRBV27 with TRBJ1-3; no clear D. This clonotype was obtained from a man aged 18-30 years in good health. Some clones in this sample may be carry-over from other donors' samples. The CDR3 loop is CASISSWGSSGNTIYF. Written as DNA, the CDR3 is TGTGCCAGCATCTCTTCATGGGGTTCCTCTGGAAACACCATATATTTT.